This TCR beta chain was sequenced for a study of cytomegalovirus exposure and HLA in healthy donors. The study's findings and limits: Presence/absence analyses supposed approximately even sequencing depth among donors. When a later analysis compared HLA-associated TCR beta chains with equally common others, the HLA-associated chains turned out to be more clonally expanded and to have lower generation probabilities. Some V segments, including TRBV6-2 and TRBV6-3, were excluded as indistinguishable. Donor immune exposure was known only as CMV serostatus.

Details on this clone: Its antigen is as yet unknown.

The V gene's germline CDR1 is MGHRA and CDR2 YSYEKL. The CDR3 has 15 residues. A multiplex PCR was run with 60 Vbeta primers and 13 Jbeta primers. Produced via immunoSEQ multiplex PCR; TCRdb's table is partial and in-frame only. This table has over 100,000 clones, roughly three quarters appearing once. This sequence was found in a woman between 18 and 29 years old in good health and CMV-seropositive. The J gene is TRBJ2-5, the V gene TRBV4-1; 8 nucleotides match TRBD1. The DNA end lines up better with TRBJ2-7; the J call may be wrong. The sample consisted of PBMCs. The CDR3 spells CASSPPKTGVNEQYF. CDR3 bases: TGCGCCAGCAGCCCCCCAAAGACAGGGGTCAACGAGCAGTACTTC.